This T cell receptor beta chain was sequenced during a study of T cells in Graves' hyperthyroidism and ophthalmopathy. The CDR3 sequence is 16 residues long. Unmatched junction bases numbered 5, after V lost 3 bases and J lost 1 base. The germline gives CDR1 LGHNT, CDR2 FRNRAP. What was amplified from RNA transcripts were TCR beta CDR3 regions. The HTBI primer set drove a first-round RT-PCR of the TCR CDR3. TCRdb independently ran MiXCR on the multiplex PCR reads; one entry per CDR3 protein. The sample holds over 350,000 distinct CDR3 sequences, around 15% seen once. On this clonotype: The antigen remains undetermined.

Subjects with ophthalmopathy showed a Clinical Activity Score no lower than 3, a NOSPECS grade no lower than 4, and a duration shorter than 3 months. Patients showing uncontrolled infection, other autoimmune disease, pregnancy or lactation were ineligible. Study-level points and caveats: Clonotypes that were expanded in thyroid above 0.001 mostly appeared in blood too.

The chain employs TRBV12-5 and TRBJ1-1; TRBD1 matches 10 bases. The TCR sequence derives from a man aged 18 to 29 with Graves' ophthalmopathy. The source material was blood. The CDR3 sequence: CASGFWTGGENTEAFF. The CDR3 coding sequence is TGTGCTAGTGGTTTCTGGACAGGGGGGGAGAACACTGAAGCTTTCTTT.